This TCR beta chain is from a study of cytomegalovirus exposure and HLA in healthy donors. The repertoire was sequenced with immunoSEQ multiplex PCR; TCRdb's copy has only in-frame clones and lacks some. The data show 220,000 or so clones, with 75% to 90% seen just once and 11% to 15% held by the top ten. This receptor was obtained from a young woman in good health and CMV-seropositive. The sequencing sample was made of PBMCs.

CDR3 region: CASSTAKEGTNEQYF. Written as DNA, the CDR3 is TGTGCCAGCAGTACTGCCAAGGAGGGGACCAACGAGCAGTACTTC. The gene calls are TRBV6-5 and TRBJ2-7, with D possibly TRBD2 on 6 matching bases. The CDR3 has 15 amino acids. Trimming cost V 5 bases and J 5 bases, with 19 bases left between them. CDR1 MNHEY and CDR2 SVGAGI come from the germline V gene.